Below, one T cell receptor (beta chain) is given with its context. Antigen unknown. Sequenced by immunoSEQ multiplex PCR; TCRdb stores in-frame clones only, minus some. Here the sample spans 60,000 to 75,000 clones, approximately 96% being singletons. The sample comes from a study of cytomegalovirus exposure and HLA in healthy donors. Study outcomes and limitations: A list of roughly 180 TCR beta chains associated with cytomegalovirus was given. The tendency of first-cohort TCR clusters to co-occur in the 90 to 150 validation repertoires was the finding of a later analysis. The majority of TCR sequences were rare, yet some public TCRs appeared in many donors.

With 5 bases clipped from V and 2 bases from J, the junction kept 6 bases outside the gene matches. The CDR3 totals 16 residues. Germline V gives CDR1 SGHTA, CDR2 FQGNSA. The sequenced material came from PBMCs. The rearrangement links TRBV7-2 to TRBJ2-3, with 11 bases lining up with TRBD2. The source is a man between 18 and 35 years old in good health and CMV-seronegative. The CDR3 DNA reads as TGTGCCAGCAGCCTTGGGACTAGCGGTCCCACAGATACGCAGTATTTT. Its protein product is CASSLGTSGPTDTQYF.